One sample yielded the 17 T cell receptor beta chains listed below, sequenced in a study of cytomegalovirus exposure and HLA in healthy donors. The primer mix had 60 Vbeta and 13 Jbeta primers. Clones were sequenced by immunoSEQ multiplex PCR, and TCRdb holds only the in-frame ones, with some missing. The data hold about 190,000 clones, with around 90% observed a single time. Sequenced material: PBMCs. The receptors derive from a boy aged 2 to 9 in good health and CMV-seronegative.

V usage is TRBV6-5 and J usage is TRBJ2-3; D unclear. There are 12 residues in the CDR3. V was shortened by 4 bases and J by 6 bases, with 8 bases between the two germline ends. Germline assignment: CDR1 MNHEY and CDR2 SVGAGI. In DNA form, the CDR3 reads TGTGCCAGCAGTTCGAGGTTGGATACGCAGTATTTT. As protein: CASSSRLDTQYF.

The CDR3 loop is CASSPEDRSTNEKLFF. The CDR3 DNA reads as TGTGCCAGCTCACCAGAGGACAGATCAACTAATGAAAAACTGTTTTTT. The chain has TRBV18 and TRBJ1-4; D possibly corresponds to TRBD1 (6 bases). The V end lost 2 bases, the J end lost 0 bases, and 10 bases lay between the germline ends. The CDR3 is 16 residues long. Germline V gene data show CDR1 as KGHSH and CDR2 as LQKENI.

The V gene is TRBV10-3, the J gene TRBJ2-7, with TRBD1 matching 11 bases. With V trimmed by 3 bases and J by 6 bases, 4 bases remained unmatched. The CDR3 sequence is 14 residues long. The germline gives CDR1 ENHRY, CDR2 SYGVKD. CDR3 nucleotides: TGTGCCATCAGTGACTTGGACAGGGGGCTCGAGCAGTACTTC. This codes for CAISDLDRGLEQYF.

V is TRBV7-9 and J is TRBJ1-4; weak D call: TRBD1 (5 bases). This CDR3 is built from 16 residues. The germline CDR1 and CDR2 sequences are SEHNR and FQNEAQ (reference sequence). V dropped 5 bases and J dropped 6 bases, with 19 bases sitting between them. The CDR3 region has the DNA TGTGCCAGCAGCACTACCCGCGACAGATTTGATGAAAAACTGTTTTTT. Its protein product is CASSTTRDRFDEKLFF.

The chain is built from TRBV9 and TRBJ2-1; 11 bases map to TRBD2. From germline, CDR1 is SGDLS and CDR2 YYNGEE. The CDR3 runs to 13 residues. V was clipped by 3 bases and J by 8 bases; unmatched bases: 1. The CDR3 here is CASSASGRHEQFF. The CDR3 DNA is TGTGCCAGCAGCGCTAGCGGGAGGCATGAGCAGTTCTTC.

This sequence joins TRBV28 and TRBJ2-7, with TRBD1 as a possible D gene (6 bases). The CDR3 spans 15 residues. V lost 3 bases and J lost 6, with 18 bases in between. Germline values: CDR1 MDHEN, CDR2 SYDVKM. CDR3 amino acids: CASSFVGAHSGEQYF. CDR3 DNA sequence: TGTGCCAGCAGTTTTGTGGGGGCCCATTCCGGCGAGCAGTACTTC.

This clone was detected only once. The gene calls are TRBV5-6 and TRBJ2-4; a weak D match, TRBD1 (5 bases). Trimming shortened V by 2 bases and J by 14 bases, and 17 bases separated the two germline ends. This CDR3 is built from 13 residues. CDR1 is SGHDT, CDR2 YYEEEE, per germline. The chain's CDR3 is CASSLGVTRTEYF. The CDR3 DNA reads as TGTGCCAGCAGCTTAGGGGTTACACGAACCGAGTACTTC.

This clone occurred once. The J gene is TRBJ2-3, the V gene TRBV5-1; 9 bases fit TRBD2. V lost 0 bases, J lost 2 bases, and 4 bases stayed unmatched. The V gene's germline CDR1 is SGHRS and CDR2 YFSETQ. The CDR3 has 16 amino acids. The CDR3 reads CASSLASSGDTDTQYF. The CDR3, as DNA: TGCGCCAGCAGCTTGGCCTCTAGCGGGGACACAGATACGCAGTATTTT.

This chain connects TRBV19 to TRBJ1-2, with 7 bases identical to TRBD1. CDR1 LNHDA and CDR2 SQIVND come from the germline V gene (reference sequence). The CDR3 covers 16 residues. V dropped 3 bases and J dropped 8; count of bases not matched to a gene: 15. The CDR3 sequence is CASSIPRQGLAGGYTF. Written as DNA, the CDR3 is TGTGCCAGTAGTATCCCTCGACAGGGATTAGCCGGAGGCTACACCTTC.

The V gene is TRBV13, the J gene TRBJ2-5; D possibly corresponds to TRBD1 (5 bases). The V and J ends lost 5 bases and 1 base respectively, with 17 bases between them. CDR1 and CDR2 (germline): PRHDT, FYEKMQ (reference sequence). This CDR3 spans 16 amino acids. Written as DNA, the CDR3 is TGTGCCAGCAGCCATAGACTGAAAGGGGCCCAAGAGACCCAGTACTTC. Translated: CASSHRLKGAQETQYF.

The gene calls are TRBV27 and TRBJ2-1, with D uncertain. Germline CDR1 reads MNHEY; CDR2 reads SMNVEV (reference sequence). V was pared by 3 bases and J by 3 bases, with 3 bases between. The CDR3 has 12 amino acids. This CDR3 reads CASSFNYNEQFF. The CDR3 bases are TGTGCCAGCAGTTTCAACTACAATGAGCAGTTCTTC.

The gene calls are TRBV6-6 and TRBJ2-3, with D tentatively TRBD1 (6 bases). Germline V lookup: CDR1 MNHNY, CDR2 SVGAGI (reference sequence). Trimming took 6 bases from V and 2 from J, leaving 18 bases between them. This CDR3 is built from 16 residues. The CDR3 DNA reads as TGTGCCAGCAGCAAAATCCCGGACAGTACCACAGATACGCAGTATTTT. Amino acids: CASSKIPDSTTDTQYF.

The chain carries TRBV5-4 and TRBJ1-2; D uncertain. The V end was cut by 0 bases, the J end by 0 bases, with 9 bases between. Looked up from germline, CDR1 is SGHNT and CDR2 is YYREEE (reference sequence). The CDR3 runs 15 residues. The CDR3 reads CASSLAPGSNYGYTF. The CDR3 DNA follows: TGTGCCAGCAGCTTGGCTCCGGGGTCTAACTATGGCTACACCTTC.

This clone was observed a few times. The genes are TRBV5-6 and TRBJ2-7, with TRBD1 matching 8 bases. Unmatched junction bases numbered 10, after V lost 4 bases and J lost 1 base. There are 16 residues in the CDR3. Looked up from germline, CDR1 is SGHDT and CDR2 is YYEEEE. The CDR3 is CASSPRDRGRSYEQYF. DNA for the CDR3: TGTGCCAGCAGCCCTCGAGACAGGGGACGTTCCTACGAGCAGTACTTC.

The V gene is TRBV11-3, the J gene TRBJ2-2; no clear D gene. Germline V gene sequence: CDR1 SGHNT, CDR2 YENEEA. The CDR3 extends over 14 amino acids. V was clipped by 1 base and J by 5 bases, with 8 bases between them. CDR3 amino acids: CASSLGPGTGELFF. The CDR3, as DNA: TGTGCCAGCAGCTTAGGACCAGGAACCGGGGAGCTGTTTTTT.

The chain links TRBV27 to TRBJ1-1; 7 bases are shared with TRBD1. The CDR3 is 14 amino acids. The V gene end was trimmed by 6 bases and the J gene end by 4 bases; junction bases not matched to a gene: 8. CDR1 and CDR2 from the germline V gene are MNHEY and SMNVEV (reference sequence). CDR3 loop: CASSSRDSGTEAFF. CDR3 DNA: TGTGCCAGCAGCTCCCGGGACAGCGGCACTGAAGCTTTCTTT.

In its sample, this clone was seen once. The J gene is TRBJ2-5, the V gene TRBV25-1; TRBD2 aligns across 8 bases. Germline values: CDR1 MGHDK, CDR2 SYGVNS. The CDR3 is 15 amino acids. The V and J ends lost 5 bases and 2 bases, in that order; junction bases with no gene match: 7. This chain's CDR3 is CASSRAGVKQETQYF. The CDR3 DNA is TGTGCCAGCAGTAGAGCGGGAGTCAAACAAGAGACCCAGTACTTC.